The 22 T cell receptor beta chains below come from one sample, sequenced in a study of vaccination effects on CD4 cells after COVID-19. Sequencing in the ViraFEST assay came after antigen-specific CD4+ T cells had been expanded with viral peptide pools, which were used to stimulate PBMC. It was after more than 8 days of culture that CD4+ T cells were isolated. Vaccine recipients had no previous SARS-CoV-2 infection; their nucleocapsid antibodies were negative. This table comes from immunoSEQ multiplex PCR, and its TCRdb copy is limited to in-frame clones, with some not included. The sample lists 55,000 to 75,000 clones; about 72% were seen once. Antigens of these TCRs are unknown. The sequencing used CD4+ T cells from PBMCs cultured with HCoV-NL63 spike peptides, collected before COVID-19 vaccination. All receptors come from a human donor who received a COVID-19 vaccine.

This chain connects TRBV5-1 to TRBJ2-1; D is undetermined. V was trimmed by 4 bases and J by 0 bases, leaving 17 bases between them. From germline, CDR1 is SGHRS and CDR2 YFSETQ. The CDR3 extends over 17 amino acids. The CDR3 DNA is TGCGCCAGCAGCGGGTTAACTGGGGATATCTCCTACAATGAGCAGTTCTTC. The encoded protein is CASSGLTGDISYNEQFF.

This clone showed up just a few times. The chain uses TRBV4-1 and TRBJ1-5; 12 bases map to TRBD1. Germline V gene lookup returns CDR1 MGHRA and CDR2 YSYEKL. The ends lost 4 bases at V and 8 bases at J; junction bases unmatched: 9. The CDR3 contains 16 residues. CDR3 in amino acids: CASSRTGQGALEPQHF. CDR3 DNA: TGCGCCAGCAGCCGAACGGGACAGGGGGCTCTAGAGCCCCAGCATTTT.

CDR3 bases: TGTGCCAGCAGCGCTACGTCGGGGGCTCAGCCCCAGCATTTT. Encoded protein: CASSATSGAQPQHF. V gene TRBV9 combines with J gene TRBJ1-5; TRBD1 might be the D (6 bases). The ends were cut back, 3 bases at V and 6 bases at J, with 13 bases in the middle. This CDR3 contains 14 residues. Germline V CDR1 and CDR2: SGDLS, YYNGEE.

V is TRBV10-3 and J is TRBJ1-4; D is perhaps TRBD1 (5 bases). V lost 10 bases to trimming and J lost 0 bases, with 18 bases between them. The CDR3 runs 16 residues. The germline V gene has CDR1 ENHRY and CDR2 SYGVKD. The DNA for the CDR3 is TGTGCCACAAGCGCTCAGGGCTCTGCAACTAATGAAAAACTGTTTTTT. This gives the protein CATSAQGSATNEKLFF.

This clone has only one observation. The chain carries TRBV5-8 and TRBJ2-5, with D hard to call. Trimming took off 5 bases at V and 3 bases at J, with 8 bases between the two ends. This CDR3 is built from 12 residues. Germline V gene sequence: CDR1 SGHTS, CDR2 YDEGEE. CDR3 in amino acids: CASSRYKETQYF. The CDR3 region has the DNA TGTGCCAGCAGTAGATATAAAGAGACCCAGTACTTC.

The chain is built from TRBV14 and TRBJ1-6; a weak D match, TRBD1 (5 bases). The CDR3 length is 17 residues. Per germline, CDR1 SGHDN and CDR2 FVKESK. Trimming removed 4 bases from V and 7 bases from J, with 20 bases in between. The chain's CDR3 is CASSLSGGSRVNSPLHF. The CDR3 coding sequence is TGTGCCAGCAGCCTAAGCGGGGGGAGCAGGGTCAATTCACCCCTCCACTTT.

The V gene is TRBV19, the J gene TRBJ2-6; D possibly corresponds to TRBD2 (6 bases). Trimming pared 5 bases from V and 0 bases from J, leaving 20 bases between. There are 19 residues in the CDR3. Per the germline V gene, CDR1 is LNHDA and CDR2 is SQIVND (reference sequence). Written as DNA, the CDR3 is TGTGCCAGTAGTTTTCAGCCACTAGCCCTATTCTCTGGGGCCAACGTCCTGACTTTC. Its translation: CASSFQPLALFSGANVLTF.

This clone was recorded only once. CDR3 sequence reads: CAISQGHLNTEAFF. For the CDR3, the DNA is TGTGCCATCAGTCAAGGACACCTGAACACTGAAGCTTTCTTT. V and J are TRBV10-3 and TRBJ1-1; TRBD1 might be the D (5 bases). The CDR3 runs 14 residues. Germline lookup yields CDR1 ENHRY and CDR2 SYGVKD. Trimming took 5 bases from V and 0 from J, leaving 10 bases between them.

The chain employs TRBV24-1 and TRBJ2-5; D ambiguous. The length of the CDR3 is 15 residues. Deletions cut 1 base from V and 5 bases from J, with 13 bases between. Germline CDR1 KGHDR, CDR2 SFDVKD. CDR3 loop: CATSDLTLSGETQYF. CDR3 DNA sequence: TGTGCCACCAGTGATTTAACACTCTCTGGGGAGACCCAGTACTTC.

The chain has TRBV7-9 and TRBJ1-4; TRBD1 might be the D (6 bases). Germline V CDR1 and CDR2: SEHNR, FQNEAQ (reference sequence). V lost 0 bases and J 4 bases, leaving 12 bases between the germline ends. CDR3 size: 16 residues. The CDR3 DNA sequence: TGTGCCAGCAGCTTAGCGCTAGGGGGACTTAATGAAAAACTGTTTTTT. Encoded protein: CASSLALGGLNEKLFF. Filled out from reference TRBV7-9 and TRBJ1-4, the complete variable domain reads DTGVSQNPRHKITKRGQNVTFRCDPISEHNRLYWYRQTLGQGPEFLTYFQNEAQLEKSRLLSDRFSAERPKGSFSTLEIQRTEQGDSAMYLCASSLALGGLNEKLFFGSGTQLSVL.

This chain joins TRBV5-1 and TRBJ1-1; no clear D. V lost 1 base, J lost 3 bases, and 7 bases lay in between. The germline gives CDR1 SGHRS, CDR2 YFSETQ. The CDR3 has 13 residues. CDR3 loop: CASSLSGDTEAFF. The CDR3 DNA sequence: TGCGCCAGCAGCTTGAGTGGGGACACTGAAGCTTTCTTT.

This rearrangement joins TRBV5-1 to TRBJ1-6; no clear D gene. Trimming stripped 1 base from V and 7 bases from J, with 15 bases between. This CDR3 comprises 16 residues. CDR1 is SGHRS and CDR2 is YFSETQ in the germline V gene. CDR3 region: CASSLIPHGSNSPLHF. DNA of the CDR3: TGCGCCAGCAGCTTGATCCCCCACGGGAGCAATTCACCCCTCCACTTT.

V and J are TRBV4-3 and TRBJ1-2; no reliable D call. The V end lost 1 base, the J end lost 4 bases, and 19 bases lay between the germline ends. In germline, CDR1 is LGHNA, CDR2 YSLEER. CDR3 size: 17 residues. The CDR3 region is CASSQGFGQEAPYGYTF. The CDR3 nucleotides are TGCGCCAGCAGCCAAGGGTTCGGTCAGGAAGCGCCCTATGGCTACACCTTC.

This chain uses TRBV27 with TRBJ1-2, with TRBD1 matching over 7 bases. Trimming cost V 5 bases and J 8 bases; bases outside gene matches: 11. The length of the CDR3 is 14 residues. Per germline, CDR1 MNHEY and CDR2 SMNVEV (reference sequence). This chain's CDR3 is CASSERQGQRGYTF. The CDR3 nucleotides read TGTGCCAGCAGTGAACGACAGGGCCAGCGGGGCTACACCTTC.

The rearrangement uses TRBV21-1 and TRBJ1-5. TRBV21-1 is tagged as a pseudogene. This CDR3 spans 20 amino acids. The CDR3 region is CASSKAEGRGPPFPNQPQHF. The DNA for the CDR3 is TGTGCCAGCAGCAAAGCAGAGGGGCGCGGGCCCCCTTTTCCCAATCAGCCCCAGCATTTT.

The chain links TRBV18 to TRBJ2-3; D not certain. Germline-derived CDR1 and CDR2 are KGHSH and LQKENI. With 2 bases removed from V and 0 bases from J, the gap between germline ends came to 9 bases. This CDR3 comprises 15 residues. CDR3 sequence (DNA): TGTGCCAGCTCACCAAGGACCATTAGCACAGATACGCAGTATTTT. The encoded protein is CASSPRTISTDTQYF.

This clone has just one count. The CDR3 DNA is TGTGCCAGCATCGGGGGACAGGTCACTTCACCCCTCCACTTT. It translates to CASIGGQVTSPLHF. This sequence joins TRBV28 and TRBJ1-6; 8 nucleotides match TRBD1. This CDR3 is built from 14 residues. CDR1 and CDR2 from the germline V gene are MDHEN and SYDVKM. V was clipped by 7 bases and J by 9 bases; unmatched bases: 8.

J is TRBJ2-1 and V is TRBV7-9; D gene uncertain. The CDR3 spans 15 residues. Germline CDR1 reads SEHNR; CDR2 reads FQNEAQ (reference sequence). Trimming removed 1 base at V and 2 bases at J, with 9 bases between. The DNA of the CDR3 is TGTGCCAGCAGCTTAGAAGGTGGCCCCTACAATGAGCAGTTCTTC. It yields the protein CASSLEGGPYNEQFF.

The chain links TRBV2 to TRBJ1-1, with D uncertain. CDR1 SNHLY and CDR2 FYNNEI come from the germline V gene. V lost 6 bases, J lost 2 bases, and 13 bases lay in between. This CDR3 spans 14 amino acids. CDR3 in amino acids: CASRKGRENTEAFF. The CDR3 DNA is TGTGCCAGCAGGAAGGGTCGCGAAAACACTGAAGCTTTCTTT.

This chain links TRBV29-1 with TRBJ2-1; 11 bases are shared with TRBD1. Losses at the gene ends were 5 bases for V and 0 bases for J; bases not matched to a gene: 3. The CDR3 loop spans 15 amino acids. In germline, CDR1 is SQVTM, CDR2 ANQGSEA. CDR3 in DNA: TGCAGCGTTCCCGGGACAGGGGGCTCCTACAATGAGCAGTTCTTC. It specifies CSVPGTGGSYNEQFF.

The genes are TRBV9 and TRBJ1-4, with TRBD1 matching over 7 bases. The V gene end was trimmed by 2 bases and the J gene end by 5 bases; junction bases not matched to a gene: 6. The CDR3 has 15 residues. CDR1 and CDR2 from the germline V gene are SGDLS and YYNGEE. The CDR3 coding sequence is TGTGCCAGCAGCGTCTCAGACAGGGCAAATGAAAAACTGTTTTTT. This sequence encodes CASSVSDRANEKLFF. The entire variable domain, with the rest obtained from reference TRBV9 and TRBJ1-4, is as follows: DSGVTQTPKHLITATGQRVTLRCSPRSGDLSVYWYQQSLDQGLQFLIQYYNGEERAKGNILERFSAQQFPDLHSELNLSSLELGDSALYFCASSVSDRANEKLFFGSGTQLSVL.

The V call is TRBV11-1, the J call TRBJ1-1; 7 nucleotides line up with TRBD1. Germline V gene sequence: CDR1 SGHAT, CDR2 FQDESV (reference sequence). The trim removed 3 bases at V and 5 bases at J, leaving 3 bases unmatched. The CDR3 extends over 13 amino acids. CDR3 residues: CASSFFRGTEAFF. The CDR3 DNA reads TGTGCCAGCAGCTTCTTCAGGGGGACTGAAGCTTTCTTT.